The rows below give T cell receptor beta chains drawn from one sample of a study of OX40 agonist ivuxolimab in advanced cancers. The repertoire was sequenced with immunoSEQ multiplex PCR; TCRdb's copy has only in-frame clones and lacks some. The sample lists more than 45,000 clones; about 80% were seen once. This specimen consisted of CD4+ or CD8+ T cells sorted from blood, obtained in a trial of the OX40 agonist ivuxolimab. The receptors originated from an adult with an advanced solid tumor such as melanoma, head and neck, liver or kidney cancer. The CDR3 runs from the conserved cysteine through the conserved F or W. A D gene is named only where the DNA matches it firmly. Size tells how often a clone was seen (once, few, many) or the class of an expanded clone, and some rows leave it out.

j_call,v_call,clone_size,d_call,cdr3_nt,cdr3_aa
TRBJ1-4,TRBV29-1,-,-,TGCAGCATTCGGGGGGTTGAGGAAAAACTGTTTTTT,CSIRGVEEKLFF
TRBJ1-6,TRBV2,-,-,TGTGCCAGCAGTGGTCTGGGAGGCACCTATAATTCACCCCTCCACTTT,CASSGLGGTYNSPLHF
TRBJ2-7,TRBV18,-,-,TGTGCCAGCTCACCTTTCTCGGCCTACGAGCAGTACTTC,CASSPFSAYEQYF
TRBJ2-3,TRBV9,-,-,TGTGCCAGCAGCGCCCTATACACAGATACGCAGTATTTT,CASSALYTDTQYF
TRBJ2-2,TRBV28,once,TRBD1,TGTGCCAGCAGCAAGACAGGGGGTGTCACCGGGGAGCTGTTTTTT,CASSKTGGVTGELFF
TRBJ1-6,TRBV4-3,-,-,TGCGCCAGCAGCCGAGGGACTAATTCACCCCTCCACTTT,CASSRGTNSPLHF
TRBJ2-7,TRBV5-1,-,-,TGCGCCAGCAGCTTGACAGTATTAAGCTCCTACGAGCAGTACTTC,CASSLTVLSSYEQYF
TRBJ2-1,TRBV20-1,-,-,TGCAGTGCTCAGGGCTACAATGAGCAGTTCTTC,CSAQGYNEQFF
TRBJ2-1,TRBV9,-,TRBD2,TGTGCCAGCAGCGCCCGATCGGGACTAGTAAGCAATGAGCAGTTCTTC,CASSARSGLVSNEQFF
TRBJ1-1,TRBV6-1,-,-,TGTGCCAGCAGTGAACATACAGCGAACACTGAAGCTTTCTTT,CASSEHTANTEAFF
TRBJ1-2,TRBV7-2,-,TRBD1,TGTGCCAGCAGCTTAGGGTCAGGGGGCGGCCCTGGCTACACCTTC,CASSLGSGGGPGYTF
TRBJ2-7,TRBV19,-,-,TGTGCCAGTAGTGCCGTAGGGTCCCCTGGGGGCGAGCAGTACTTC,CASSAVGSPGGEQYF
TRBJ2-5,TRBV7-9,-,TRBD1,TGTGCCAGCAGCCTAATGACAGGGGGCGAAGAGACCCAGTACTTC,CASSLMTGGEETQYF
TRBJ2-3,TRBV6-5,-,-,TGTGCCAGCAGTTACTCAGATACGCAGTATTTT,CASSYSDTQYF
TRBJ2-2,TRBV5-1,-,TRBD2,TGCGCCAGCAGCTTGGTGGCGGGAGAGGGCACCGGGGAGCTGTTTTTT,CASSLVAGEGTGELFF
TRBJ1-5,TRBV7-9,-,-,TGTGCCAGCAGCTTGGACAGCTTCAATCAGCCCCAGCATTTT,CASSLDSFNQPQHF
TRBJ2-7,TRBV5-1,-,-,TGCGCCAGCAGCTTTGGCGGATCGGACTACGAGCAGTACTTC,CASSFGGSDYEQYF
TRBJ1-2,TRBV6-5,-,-,TGTGCCAGCAGTTACGCGGCGACCTCAACTAACTATGGCTACACCTTC,CASSYAATSTNYGYTF
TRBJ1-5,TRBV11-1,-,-,TGTGCCAGCAGCTTGAAGGATCAGCCCCAGCATTTT,CASSLKDQPQHF
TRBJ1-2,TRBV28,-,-,TGTGCCAGTTGGGGGCTCGATGGCTACACCTTC,CASWGLDGYTF
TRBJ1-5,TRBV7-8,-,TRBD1,TGTGCCAGCAGCACCCTAGACAGGGGGCTATCAATCAATCAGCCCCAGCATTTT,CASSTLDRGLSINQPQHF